Listed below are T cell receptor beta chains from one sample, sequenced in a study of T cell responses to AZD1222 COVID-19 vaccine. Measured with immunoSEQ multiplex PCR; TCRdb has only the in-frame clones, and not every one. The top ten clones hold about 12% of a sample with fewer than 100,000 clones, 70% to 90% of them seen once. Sequenced here: peripheral blood, sampled on day 0 of AZD1222 vaccination. Source of these receptors: an adult in good health. Both conserved end residues are part of each CDR3. D genes are given only for firm matches. Clone size is given for some rows only: seen once, a few or many times, or a class if the clone is expanded.

d_gene: NA
abundance: NA
j_gene: TRBJ2-1
v_gene: TRBV4-3
CDR3nt: TGCGCCAGCAGCCAAGATCGGGGGTACACAAGAGTTTACAATGAGCAGTTCTTC
CDR3aa: CASSQDRGYTRVYNEQFF

d_gene: NA
abundance: NA
j_gene: TRBJ2-7
v_gene: TRBV6-5
CDR3nt: TGTGCCAGCAGTCAACCCGGCGGGGCCTACGAGCAGTACTTC
CDR3aa: CASSQPGGAYEQYF

d_gene: NA
abundance: NA
j_gene: TRBJ1-3
v_gene: TRBV28
CDR3nt: TGTGCCAGCAGTCCCCTCACAGGGCGCTCTGGAAACACCATATATTTT
CDR3aa: CASSPLTGRSGNTIYF

d_gene: TRBD1
abundance: once
j_gene: TRBJ2-2
v_gene: TRBV3-1/TRBV3-2
CDR3nt: TGTGCCAGCAGCCAAAGGCGGGACAGGGGGCGCACCGGGGAGCTGTTTTTT
CDR3aa: CASSQRRDRGRTGELFF

d_gene: TRBD1
abundance: once
j_gene: TRBJ1-2
v_gene: TRBV19
CDR3nt: TGTGCCAGTAGTGCCCTCGGAGGGACAGCTTACTATGGCTACACCTTC
CDR3aa: CASSALGGTAYYGYTF

d_gene: TRBD1
abundance: NA
j_gene: TRBJ1-5
v_gene: TRBV6-6
CDR3nt: TGTGCCAGCAGTCTCCGGGACAGACAGGCTTATAGCAATCAGCCCCAGCATTTT
CDR3aa: CASSLRDRQAYSNQPQHF

d_gene: NA
abundance: NA
j_gene: TRBJ1-1
v_gene: TRBV30
CDR3nt: TGTGCCTGGAGTCTTACCTGGGGCATGAACACTGAAGCTTTCTTT
CDR3aa: CAWSLTWGMNTEAFF

d_gene: NA
abundance: NA
j_gene: TRBJ2-2
v_gene: TRBV13
CDR3nt: TGTGCCAGCAGCTTAGGGACGTACACCGGGGAGCTGTTTTTT
CDR3aa: CASSLGTYTGELFF

d_gene: TRBD2
abundance: NA
j_gene: TRBJ2-1
v_gene: TRBV5-4
CDR3nt: TGTGCCAGCAGCCCCGGGACTAGCGGGGGAACCTACAATGAGCAGTTCTTC
CDR3aa: CASSPGTSGGTYNEQFF

d_gene: NA
abundance: NA
j_gene: TRBJ2-7
v_gene: TRBV7-7
CDR3nt: TGTGCTAGCAGCTTAGAGGGTTCCCTTGGGGAGCAGTACTTC
CDR3aa: CASSLEGSLGEQYF

d_gene: TRBD2
abundance: NA
j_gene: TRBJ2-3
v_gene: TRBV11-2
CDR3nt: TGTGCCAGCAGCCCACGGACTCCTAGCGGGGGGGCCCCAGATACGCAGTATTTT
CDR3aa: CASSPRTPSGGAPDTQYF

d_gene: TRBD1
abundance: once
j_gene: TRBJ1-4
v_gene: TRBV7-2
CDR3nt: TGTGCCAGCAGCGGAGGGGGACAGGGGGCTAATGAAAAACTGTTTTTT
CDR3aa: CASSGGGQGANEKLFF

d_gene: TRBD1
abundance: NA
j_gene: TRBJ1-2
v_gene: TRBV29-1
CDR3nt: TGCAGCGTTGCACTGCGGACAGGGGAGCCCTATGGCTACACCTTC
CDR3aa: CSVALRTGEPYGYTF

d_gene: NA
abundance: NA
j_gene: TRBJ2-1
v_gene: TRBV18
CDR3nt: TGTGCCAGCTCACCCACCCAGGGCTCCTACAATGAGCAGTTCTTC
CDR3aa: CASSPTQGSYNEQFF

d_gene: TRBD1
abundance: once
j_gene: TRBJ1-2
v_gene: TRBV7-2
CDR3nt: TGTGCCAGCAGCTTAACAGGGGGGGGCTATGGCTACACCTTC
CDR3aa: CASSLTGGGYGYTF

d_gene: NA
abundance: few
j_gene: TRBJ2-7
v_gene: TRBV4-2
CDR3nt: TGTGCCAGCGGACAGACCTACGAGCAGTACTTC
CDR3aa: CASGQTYEQYF

d_gene: NA
abundance: NA
j_gene: TRBJ2-7
v_gene: TRBV7-3
CDR3nt: TGTGCCAGCAGCCGCGACAGGTACTCCTACGAGCAGTACTTC
CDR3aa: CASSRDRYSYEQYF

d_gene: NA
abundance: many
j_gene: TRBJ1-1
v_gene: TRBV7-9
CDR3nt: TGTGCCAGCAGCCCATCGCAGATAAGAACTGAAGCTTTCTTT
CDR3aa: CASSPSQIRTEAFF

d_gene: NA
abundance: NA
j_gene: TRBJ2-7
v_gene: TRBV6-5
CDR3nt: TGTGCCAGCAGTTACACTGGATCCTACTACGAGCAGTACTTC
CDR3aa: CASSYTGSYYEQYF

d_gene: NA
abundance: NA
j_gene: TRBJ2-5
v_gene: TRBV12-3/TRBV12-4
CDR3nt: TGTGCCAGCAGTTTTTACAAGCAAGAGACCCAGTACTTC
CDR3aa: CASSFYKQETQYF

d_gene: TRBD1
abundance: NA
j_gene: TRBJ2-5
v_gene: TRBV9
CDR3nt: TGTGCCAGCAGCCTCCGACAGGGCGAACTCTACCAAGAGACCCAGTACTTC
CDR3aa: CASSLRQGELYQETQYF

d_gene: TRBD1
abundance: NA
j_gene: TRBJ1-2
v_gene: TRBV29-1
CDR3nt: TGCAGCGTTGAAGCACAGGGGTCCGCAGATGGCTACACCTTC
CDR3aa: CSVEAQGSADGYTF

d_gene: NA
abundance: few
j_gene: TRBJ1-5
v_gene: TRBV5-8
CDR3nt: TGTGCCAGCAGCGGAGGACCGAATCAGCCCCAGCATTTT
CDR3aa: CASSGGPNQPQHF

d_gene: NA
abundance: NA
j_gene: TRBJ2-1
v_gene: TRBV20-1
CDR3nt: TGCAGTGCTAGCCGGGTAGAGCAGTTCTTC
CDR3aa: CSASRVEQFF

d_gene: TRBD1
abundance: NA
j_gene: TRBJ2-4
v_gene: TRBV7-2
CDR3nt: TGTGCCAGCAGCTTTGGGCAGGGGGCAGAAAACATTCAGTACTTC
CDR3aa: CASSFGQGAENIQYF

d_gene: TRBD1
abundance: NA
j_gene: TRBJ1-1
v_gene: TRBV4-1
CDR3nt: TGCGCCAGCAGCCAAGATTGGTCGACAGGGGGCACTGAAGCTTTCTTT
CDR3aa: CASSQDWSTGGTEAFF

d_gene: NA
abundance: NA
j_gene: TRBJ2-5
v_gene: TRBV7-2
CDR3nt: TGTGCCAGCAGTACACAGGGCTTCCAAGAGACCCAGTACTTC
CDR3aa: CASSTQGFQETQYF

d_gene: NA
abundance: NA
j_gene: TRBJ2-2
v_gene: TRBV10-3
CDR3nt: TGTGCCATCATGCGAACGGGTAACACCGGGGAGCTGTTTTTT
CDR3aa: CAIMRTGNTGELFF